This is a list of T cell receptor beta chains from one sample in a study of kidney transplant recipient with SARS-CoV-2 infection. TCRdb reprocessed the reads via MiXCR and lists one record per CDR3 protein. The table shows about 250,000 distinct CDR3 sequences, with around 28% occurring only once. This specimen consisted of a blood sample, obtained at baseline and on day 111 from a kidney transplant recipient. The receptor set was obtained from a young adult male patient who had COVID-19 and was a kidney transplant recipient. A subset of T cells may come from the graft donor. Both conserved end residues are part of each CDR3. The order of the fields is V gene, J gene, D gene, CDR3 protein. A D gene is named only where the DNA matches it firmly.

v_gene: TRBV19; j_gene: TRBJ2-5; d_gene: -; CDR3aa: CASSIGNQETQYF
v_gene: TRBV5-1; j_gene: TRBJ1-1; d_gene: TRBD1; CDR3aa: CASSLGTGGTEASF
v_gene: TRBV20-1; j_gene: TRBJ1-1; d_gene: -; CDR3aa: CSAPREGPNTEAFF
v_gene: TRBV28; j_gene: TRBJ2-1; d_gene: -; CDR3aa: CASTLNRGHEQFF
v_gene: TRBV5-4; j_gene: TRBJ2-2; d_gene: -; CDR3aa: CASSRKEGGGGGGELFF
v_gene: TRBV7-6; j_gene: TRBJ2-5; d_gene: -; CDR3aa: CASSSSGGTGRETQYF
v_gene: TRBV12-3/TRBV12-4; j_gene: TRBJ2-5; d_gene: -; CDR3aa: CASSLGGVGTQYF
v_gene: TRBV7-9; j_gene: TRBJ1-5; d_gene: -; CDR3aa: CASSPGQYGNQPQHF
v_gene: TRBV3-1; j_gene: TRBJ1-2; d_gene: -; CDR3aa: CASSSDSTLRKTYGYTF
v_gene: TRBV6-5; j_gene: TRBJ2-3; d_gene: -; CDR3aa: CASGLSVSSTDTQYF
v_gene: TRBV6-5; j_gene: TRBJ2-7; d_gene: -; CDR3aa: CASSYRPRDYEQYF
v_gene: TRBV7-2; j_gene: TRBJ1-1; d_gene: TRBD1; CDR3aa: CASSFGTENTEAFF
v_gene: TRBV4-2; j_gene: TRBJ2-2; d_gene: TRBD2; CDR3aa: CASSQIDLAGNTGELFF
v_gene: TRBV11-2; j_gene: TRBJ2-7; d_gene: TRBD1; CDR3aa: CASSLGGQVYEQYF
v_gene: TRBV28; j_gene: TRBJ1-1; d_gene: TRBD1; CDR3aa: CASSPPVGQGNTEAFF
v_gene: TRBV27; j_gene: TRBJ1-2; d_gene: -; CDR3aa: CASSHLGAGKRNYGYTF
v_gene: TRBV5-5; j_gene: TRBJ1-2; d_gene: -; CDR3aa: CASMRSVSRKTYGYTF
v_gene: TRBV11-2; j_gene: TRBJ1-1; d_gene: -; CDR3aa: CASRSLLKALDTEAFF
v_gene: TRBV9; j_gene: TRBJ1-4; d_gene: TRBD1; CDR3aa: CASSPTTGGNEKLLF
v_gene: TRBV28; j_gene: -; d_gene: -; CDR3aa: CASSLLGQGQFF
v_gene: TRBV4-3; j_gene: TRBJ2-1; d_gene: TRBD2; CDR3aa: CASSQGSPGGHNEQFF
v_gene: TRBV5-6; j_gene: TRBJ1-1; d_gene: -; CDR3aa: CASSFGEVNTEAFF
v_gene: TRBV5-1; j_gene: TRBJ2-3; d_gene: -; CDR3aa: CASSPNSGLTDTQYF
v_gene: TRBV29-1; j_gene: TRBJ1-2; d_gene: TRBD1; CDR3aa: CSGGTDEYGYTF
v_gene: TRBV5-4; j_gene: TRBJ2-3; d_gene: TRBD2; CDR3aa: CASGVAGTRVTDTQYF
v_gene: TRBV6-5; j_gene: TRBJ2-7; d_gene: TRBD2; CDR3aa: CASSSRTSGSYEQYF
v_gene: TRBV10-1; j_gene: TRBJ2-3; d_gene: TRBD2; CDR3aa: CASPQGGGRAGEDTQYF
v_gene: TRBV30; j_gene: TRBJ2-1; d_gene: -; CDR3aa: CAWSDGQKNEQFF
v_gene: TRBV4-3; j_gene: TRBJ2-3; d_gene: TRBD2; CDR3aa: CASSHSGGRTDTQYF
v_gene: TRBV7-9; j_gene: TRBJ2-7; d_gene: -; CDR3aa: CASSPGPSSYEQYF
v_gene: TRBV25-1; j_gene: TRBJ1-2; d_gene: -; CDR3aa: CASSQLEELGKTYGYTF
v_gene: TRBV30; j_gene: TRBJ1-2; d_gene: -; CDR3aa: CAWIPARYRKTYGYTF
v_gene: TRBV6-1; j_gene: TRBJ1-2; d_gene: -; CDR3aa: CASSNAVECRKTYGYTF
v_gene: TRBV2; j_gene: TRBJ1-2; d_gene: -; CDR3aa: CASRGGLPNYGYTF
v_gene: TRBV3-2; j_gene: TRBJ2-7; d_gene: -; CDR3aa: CASSETGSYEQYF
v_gene: TRBV16; j_gene: TRBJ1-2; d_gene: -; CDR3aa: CASSRTGVVRKTYGYTF
v_gene: TRBV3-1; j_gene: TRBJ2-5; d_gene: -; CDR3aa: CASSVIAPISFSETQYF
v_gene: TRBV7-2; j_gene: TRBJ1-2; d_gene: TRBD1; CDR3aa: CASSYFMTGEYGYTF
v_gene: TRBV7-1; j_gene: TRBJ2-3; d_gene: TRBD2; CDR3aa: CASIAEAGEGADMQYF
v_gene: TRBV7-9; j_gene: TRBJ2-4; d_gene: -; CDR3aa: CASSLTGRSVKNIQYF
v_gene: TRBV7-6; j_gene: TRBJ1-2; d_gene: -; CDR3aa: CASSMSAESRKTYGYTF
v_gene: TRBV11-1; j_gene: TRBJ2-5; d_gene: TRBD2; CDR3aa: CASSPQREQETQYF
v_gene: TRBV5-5; j_gene: TRBJ2-7; d_gene: TRBD1; CDR3aa: CANSLTGGIYEQYF
v_gene: TRBV10-3; j_gene: TRBJ2-3; d_gene: -; CDR3aa: CAISESLTRVTDTQYF
v_gene: TRBV9; j_gene: TRBJ2-3; d_gene: -; CDR3aa: CASSLGPGNVLTSTDTQYF
v_gene: TRBV11-3; j_gene: TRBJ1-2; d_gene: -; CDR3aa: CASSPIDDLGKTYGYTF
v_gene: TRBV14; j_gene: TRBJ1-1; d_gene: -; CDR3aa: CASSQGPTGRTEAFF
v_gene: TRBV7-6; j_gene: TRBJ2-6; d_gene: -; CDR3aa: CASSLGQSSGANVLTF
v_gene: TRBV10-1; j_gene: TRBJ1-2; d_gene: -; CDR3aa: CASSINVRSRKTYGYTF
v_gene: TRBV10-2; j_gene: TRBJ1-1; d_gene: -; CDR3aa: CASSESTESTEAFF
v_gene: TRBV12-3/TRBV12-4; j_gene: TRBJ1-2; d_gene: -; CDR3aa: CASSIWGSLRKTYGYTF
v_gene: TRBV19; j_gene: TRBJ2-3; d_gene: TRBD2; CDR3aa: CASSAYTSAGTDTQYF
v_gene: TRBV20-1; j_gene: TRBJ2-5; d_gene: -; CDR3aa: CSASPTAGAGQETQYF
v_gene: TRBV16; j_gene: TRBJ1-2; d_gene: -; CDR3aa: CASSWPVVVRKTYGYTF
v_gene: TRBV4-1; j_gene: TRBJ2-7; d_gene: -; CDR3aa: CASSQTGESAGAFLYEQYF